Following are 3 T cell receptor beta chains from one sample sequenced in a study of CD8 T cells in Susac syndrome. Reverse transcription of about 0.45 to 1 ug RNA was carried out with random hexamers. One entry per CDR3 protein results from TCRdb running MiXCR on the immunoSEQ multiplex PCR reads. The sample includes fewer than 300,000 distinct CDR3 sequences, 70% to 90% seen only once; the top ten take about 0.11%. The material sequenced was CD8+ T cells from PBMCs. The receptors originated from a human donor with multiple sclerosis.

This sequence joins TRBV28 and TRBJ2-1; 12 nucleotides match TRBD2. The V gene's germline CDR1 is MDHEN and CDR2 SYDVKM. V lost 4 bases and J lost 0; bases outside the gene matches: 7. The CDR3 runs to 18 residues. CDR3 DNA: TGTGCCAGCAGTTCGACTAGCGGGAGTGGGGACTCCTACAATGAGCAGTTCTTC. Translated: CASSSTSGSGDSYNEQFF.

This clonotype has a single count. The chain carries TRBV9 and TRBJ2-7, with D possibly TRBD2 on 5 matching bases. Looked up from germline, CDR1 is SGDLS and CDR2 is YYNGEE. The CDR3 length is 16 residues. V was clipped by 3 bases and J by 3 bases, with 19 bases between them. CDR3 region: CASSALASGLVYEQYF. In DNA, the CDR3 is TGTGCCAGCAGCGCCTTAGCGTCGGGCCTGGTCTACGAGCAGTACTTC.

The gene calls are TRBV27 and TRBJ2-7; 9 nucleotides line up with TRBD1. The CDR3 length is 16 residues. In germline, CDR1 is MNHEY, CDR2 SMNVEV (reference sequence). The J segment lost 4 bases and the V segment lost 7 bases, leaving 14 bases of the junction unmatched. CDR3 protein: CASNLGAGTGPYEQYF. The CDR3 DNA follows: TGTGCCAGCAATCTAGGAGCGGGGACAGGGCCATACGAGCAGTACTTC.